The clone carrying this TCR beta chain has just a few counts. The antigen is undetermined. The germline V gene has CDR1 ENHRY and CDR2 SYGVKD. This CDR3 spans 13 amino acids. V was trimmed by 4 bases and J by 8 bases, leaving 14 bases between them. TCRdb redid the calling of the 5' RACE reads with MiXCR, one entry per CDR3 protein. The sample comprises just under 550,000 distinct CDR3 sequences, around 21% of which are singletons, and approximately 12% rests with the top ten. This entry belongs to a study of T-cell memory formation after mild COVID-19. The wider study: The study found TCR clusters largely donor specific. Overall study results and limits: The finding that pre-infection memory included some responding clones suggested that cross-reactive memory joined. Day 15 to 85 contracting clones showed balanced CD4/CD8; day 15 to 37 expanders favored CD4+.

Material: PBMCs or a T cell subset sorted from them (not recorded which). V gene TRBV10-3 combines with J gene TRBJ1-1; no definite D call. This TCR was recovered from an adult woman who had mild COVID-19 (a few samples of this study predate the infection). Cell type and time point are not known. DNA of the CDR3: TGTGCCATCAGTGCCGGCGATGGCCGGGAAGCTTTCTTT. Its translation: CAISAGDGREAFF.